Below, 20 T cell receptor beta chains from the same sample are listed, as sequenced in a study of T cell repertoires in aging, cancer and after chemotherapy. Peripheral blood genomic DNA, not sorted cells or RNA, was the template. Rearranged V-D-J TRB sequences were amplified with a mixed TRB-A/B primer pool. One entry per CDR3 protein, called by TCRdb with MiXCR from the multiplex PCR reads. The repertoire has around 5,000 distinct CDR3 sequences, 20% to 25% of them found once; the top ten carry 3.7%. The specimen sequenced was blood. These receptors all come from a human donor in good health. The donor label of this sample is uncertain.

This chain links TRBV2 with TRBJ1-1; TRBD1 agrees at 10 bases. The CDR3 covers 14 residues. Germline loops: CDR1 SNHLY, CDR2 FYNNEI. V dropped 7 bases and J dropped 3; count of bases not matched to a gene: 5. The CDR3 reads CASITGTGDTEAFF. The CDR3 nucleotides are TGTGCCAGCATTACCGGGACAGGGGACACTGAAGCTTTCTTT.

By share, this clonotype counts as medium-sized. The V gene is TRBV6-8, the J gene TRBJ2-7; D is unresolved. From germline, CDR1 is MNHGY and CDR2 SAAAGT. Trimming stripped 11 bases from V and 4 bases from J, with 12 bases between. The CDR3 has 11 amino acids. The CDR3 is CACSTPYEQYF. The CDR3 bases are TGTGCCTGTAGTACCCCATACGAGCAGTACTTC.

Relative to its sample, this clonotype is large. The chain carries TRBV18 and TRBJ1-2, with a possible D match to TRBD1 (5 bases). Germline V CDR1 and CDR2: KGHSH, LQKENI. With 0 bases removed from V and 5 bases from J, the gap between germline ends came to 10 bases. This CDR3 has 14 residues. The CDR3 protein is CASSPPTGTYGYTF. For the CDR3, the DNA is TGTGCCAGCTCACCACCGACGGGGACGTATGGCTACACCTTC. The whole variable domain, filled in from reference TRBV18 and TRBJ1-2, reads NAGVMQNPRHLVRRRGQEARLRCSPMKGHSHVYWYRQLPEEGLKFMVYLQKENIIDESGMPKERFSAEFPKEGPSILRIQQVVRGDSAAYFCASSPPTGTYGYTFGSGTRLTVV.

Only a few counts were recorded for this clonotype. The V gene is TRBV7-2, the J gene TRBJ2-3, with 7 bases fitting TRBD1. The CDR3 covers 13 residues. CDR1 SGHTA and CDR2 FQGNSA come from the germline V gene. V lost 2 bases and J lost 4; bases outside the gene matches: 0. In nucleotides, the CDR3 is TGTGCCAGCAGCTTAACAGGGGCAGATACGCAGTATTTT. Translating gives CASSLTGADTQYF.

The sample holds a few counts of this clonotype. The chain joins TRBV5-4 to TRBJ1-1; maybe TRBD1 (5 bases). Germline V lookup: CDR1 SGHNT, CDR2 YYREEE (reference sequence). V lost 6 bases and J lost 1, with 13 bases in between. The CDR3 contains 14 residues. The CDR3 loop is CASTLDKQNTEAFF. The CDR3 DNA reads TGTGCCAGCACCCTGGACAAACAGAACACTGAAGCTTTCTTT.

This clonotype has only a few counts. The chain uses TRBV7-2 and TRBJ2-2, with D hard to call. Germline values: CDR1 SGHTA, CDR2 FQGNSA. This CDR3 spans 19 amino acids. The V and J ends lost 0 bases and 5 bases respectively, with 22 bases between them. In nucleotides, the CDR3 is TGTGCCAGCAGCTTAGCGCAGAGGAGACAAGAGTTTTTAACCGGGGAGCTGTTTTTT. It translates to CASSLAQRRQEFLTGELFF. The whole variable domain, remainder taken from reference TRBV7-2 and TRBJ2-2, is GAGVSQSPSNKVTEKGKDVELRCDPISGHTALYWYRQSLGQGLEFLIYFQGNSAPDKSGLPSDRFSAERTGGSVSTLTIQRTQQEDSAVYLCASSLAQRRQEFLTGELFFGEGSRLTVL.

The rearrangement uses TRBV12-3 or TRBV12-4 and TRBJ1-4; D gene uncertain. V was cut by 6 bases and J by 6 bases, with 14 bases left in between. The CDR3 is 14 residues long. CDR3 sequence reads: CASSQTSGDEKLFF. CDR3 in DNA: TGTGCCAGCAGCCAGACAAGTGGGGATGAAAAACTGTTTTTT.

This clonotype ranks as medium-sized. The rearrangement uses TRBV27 and TRBJ1-5; a weak D match, TRBD1 (6 bases). Germline loops: CDR1 MNHEY, CDR2 SMNVEV (reference sequence). V was cut by 4 bases and J by 7 bases, with 11 bases left in between. The CDR3 contains 13 residues. The CDR3 region is CASSWGAKQPQHF. The CDR3 coding sequence is TGTGCCAGCAGTTGGGGGGCTAAGCAGCCCCAGCATTTT.

The chain employs TRBV6-2 or TRBV6-3 and TRBJ2-1; 7 bases line up with TRBD1. CDR1 is MNHEY and CDR2 is SVGEGT in the germline V gene. CDR3 size: 15 residues. The V and J ends lost 2 bases and 8 bases, in that order; junction bases with no gene match: 9. The CDR3 region is CASSYRAGGYYEQFF. The CDR3 nucleotides are TGTGCCAGCAGTTACAGGGCAGGGGGTTACTATGAGCAGTTCTTC.

This clonotype is classed as medium-sized (0.01 to 0.1%). The chain carries TRBV6-5 and TRBJ2-5, with 8 nucleotides matching TRBD2. Germline V lookup: CDR1 MNHEY, CDR2 SVGAGI. The CDR3 covers 16 residues. V gave up 4 bases and J gave up 2 bases; unmatched junction bases: 9. DNA for the CDR3: TGTGCCAGCAGTTTCCTTGGCGGGGGGACACAAGAGACCCAGTACTTC. This translates into CASSFLGGGTQETQYF.

This clonotype was observed a handful of times. Sequence at one end of the junction differs from germline and may be a read error. The chain carries TRBV6-1 and TRBJ1-2; D may be TRBD1 (6 bases). The germline CDR1 and CDR2 sequences are MNHNS and SASEGT. The CDR3 is made up of 15 amino acids. Here the CDR3 DNA reads TGTGCCAGCAGCCTTCACCCGGGACAACAGAAAGACCCTTCCTTC. The encoded protein is CASSLHPGQQKDPSF.

This clonotype is classed as medium-sized (0.01 to 0.1%). The gene calls are TRBV19 and TRBJ1-2, with 7 bases matching TRBD1. V shed 10 bases, J shed 0 bases, and the junction held 5 bases outside the gene matches. The CDR3 consists of 13 residues. Germline CDR1 LNHDA, CDR2 SQIVND (reference sequence). CDR3 in DNA: TGTGCCACTCAGGACAGGTCTAACTATGGCTACACCTTC. Its protein product is CATQDRSNYGYTF.

In its sample, this clonotype is medium-sized. This sequence joins TRBV5-6 and TRBJ2-4; D perhaps matches TRBD1 (6 bases). V lost 0 bases, J lost 0 bases, and 16 bases lay in between. CDR3 length: 18 residues. The germline V gene has CDR1 SGHDT and CDR2 YYEEEE. The CDR3 DNA sequence: TGTGCCAGCAGCTTGGTATTACCAGGGGAACTAGCCAAAAACATTCAGTACTTC. Protein sequence: CASSLVLPGELAKNIQYF.

The gene calls are TRBV7-6 and TRBJ1-6; D uncertain. The CDR3 contains 16 residues. Trimming removed 1 base from V and 0 bases from J, with 7 bases in between. Germline V gives CDR1 SGHVS, CDR2 FNYEAQ. As DNA, the CDR3 is TGTGCCAGCAGCTTAGGGGTGAGCTCCTATAATTCACCCCTCCACTTT. It is translated as CASSLGVSSYNSPLHF.

The J gene is TRBJ1-3, the V gene TRBV14; the D is unclear. V lost 3 bases to trimming and J lost 5 bases, with 14 bases between them. Per the germline V gene, CDR1 is SGHDN and CDR2 is FVKESK. The length of the CDR3 is 15 residues. As DNA, the CDR3 is TGTGCCAGCAGCCAGTACAGTGAGGGAAGAAACACCATATATTTT. The encoded protein is CASSQYSEGRNTIYF.

V usage is TRBV4-3 and J usage is TRBJ2-2; TRBD2 aligns across 8 bases. The junction had 13 bases not matched to a gene; V was cut back by 1 base and J by 3 bases. The CDR3 is 19 amino acids. Germline CDR1 LGHNA, CDR2 YSLEER. CDR3 nucleotides: TGCGCCAGCAGCCAAGGGGCCGGGGGGGGCCACCGGGACACCGGGGAGCTGTTTTTT. Its translation is CASSQGAGGGHRDTGELFF.

Sample share makes this clonotype medium-sized. V is TRBV6-2 or TRBV6-3 and J is TRBJ2-1; no reliable D call. CDR1 and CDR2 from the germline V gene are MNHEY and SVGEGT. The CDR3 is 16 amino acids. The V end was cut by 0 bases, the J end by 5 bases, with 14 bases between. Here the CDR3 DNA reads TGTGCCAGCAGTTACTCTGGCGGAGAGTTGAACAATGAGCAGTTCTTC. Translated, it gives CASSYSGGELNNEQFF.

This clonotype rates as medium-sized (0.01 to 0.1%). In DNA form, the CDR3 reads TGTGCCAGCAGCCACTTGGGGCAGGGGGTCTCTGGGGCCAACGTCCTGACTTTC. Amino acids: CASSHLGQGVSGANVLTF. V gene TRBV6-5 combines with J gene TRBJ2-6; 7 nucleotides agree with TRBD1. This CDR3 has 18 residues. Trimming at V came to 6 bases and at J to 0 bases, leaving 11 bases not matched to a gene. Per the germline V gene, CDR1 is MNHEY and CDR2 is SVGAGI.

This clonotype was detected a few times. The chain has TRBV4-2 and TRBJ2-1; 13 bases match TRBD2. The V segment lost 2 bases and the J segment 4 bases; nucleotides outside the gene matches: 8. Looked up from germline, CDR1 is LGHNA and CDR2 is YNFKEQ. This CDR3 region has 18 residues. This CDR3 reads CASSQYYGLAGAYNEQFF. CDR3 sequence (DNA): TGTGCCAGCAGCCAATACTACGGACTAGCGGGGGCATACAATGAGCAGTTCTTC.

This chain uses TRBV5-1 with TRBJ2-7, with 8 bases matching TRBD2. Per germline, CDR1 SGHRS and CDR2 YFSETQ. J lost 6 bases, V lost 2 bases, and 13 bases had no gene match. CDR3 length: 16 amino acids. In DNA form, the CDR3 reads TGCGCCAGCAGCTTTGGACGGGGGGGCCCCCTCGGCGAGCAGTACTTC. Its protein product is CASSFGRGGPLGEQYF.